One and the same sample provided the 23 T cell receptor beta chains below, sequenced in a study. TCRdb reprocessed the RT-PCR reads with MiXCR, giving one entry per CDR3 protein. The sample consists of approximately 720,000 distinct CDR3 sequences, 11% to 15% of them appearing once. Sequencing was performed on memory CD4+ T cells from blood. All receptors derive from a female donor in good health, serving as a healthy control.

The rearrangement uses TRBV6-5 and TRBJ2-2; 16 bases line up with TRBD2. The CDR3 is made up of 19 amino acids. Germline lookup yields CDR1 MNHEY and CDR2 SVGAGI. The trim removed 2 bases at V and 6 bases at J, leaving 9 bases unmatched. This CDR3 reads CASSYRPGLAGGRAGELFF. In nucleotides, the CDR3 is TGTGCCAGCAGTTACCGGCCGGGACTAGCGGGAGGGAGGGCCGGGGAGCTGTTTTTT.

The CDR3 reads CASSLNRGPMPQHF. The CDR3 DNA follows: TGTGCCAGCAGCCTTAACAGGGGCCCAATGCCCCAGCATTTT. The gene calls are TRBV7-6 and TRBJ1-5, with 7 nucleotides matching TRBD1. The CDR3 spans 14 residues. V lost 5 bases, J lost 9 bases, and 10 bases stayed unmatched. Per the germline V gene, CDR1 is SGHVS and CDR2 is FNYEAQ.

The chain is built from TRBV6-5 and TRBJ1-1; D uncertain. CDR3 length equals 13 residues. The V and J ends lost 8 bases and 1 base respectively, with 11 bases between them. The germline gives CDR1 MNHEY, CDR2 SVGAGI. CDR3 amino acids: CASGNGRNTEAFF. DNA for the CDR3: TGTGCCAGCGGGAATGGGCGGAACACTGAAGCTTTCTTT.

This clonotype was detected only a few times. The chain joins TRBV6-5 to TRBJ1-6; TRBD1 is a possible D gene (5 bases). Trimming shortened V by 6 bases and J by 0 bases, and 12 bases separated the two germline ends. The CDR3 runs to 16 residues. The germline gives CDR1 MNHEY, CDR2 SVGAGI. Written as DNA, the CDR3 is TGTGCCAGCAGGCGGGACCTAAGCTCCTATAATTCACCCCTCCACTTT. This sequence encodes CASRRDLSSYNSPLHF.

This clonotype was detected a few times. This chain connects TRBV10-3 to TRBJ2-3; the D gene is possibly TRBD2 (5 bases). The germline CDR1 and CDR2 sequences are ENHRY and SYGVKD. V lost 2 bases and J lost 3, with 6 bases in between. The CDR3 extends over 13 amino acids. CDR3 amino acids: CAISEGETDTQYF. The DNA for the CDR3 is TGTGCCATCAGTGAGGGGGAGACAGATACGCAGTATTTT.

The CDR3 DNA follows: TGTGCCAGCAGCCAATATGTGGAGGGAGGCTACACCTTC. Amino acid sequence: CASSQYVEGGYTF. This chain connects TRBV3-1 to TRBJ1-2; D is unresolved. The ends were cut back, 2 bases at V and 8 bases at J, with 12 bases in the middle. The CDR3 is 13 residues long. Germline CDR1 reads LGHDT; CDR2 reads YNNKEL (reference sequence).

The sample holds many counts of this clonotype. The chain recombines TRBV27 with TRBJ1-5; the match to TRBD1 covers 7 bases. Germline CDR1 reads MNHEY; CDR2 reads SMNVEV (reference sequence). This CDR3 comprises 15 residues. J lost 7 bases, V lost 3 bases, and 9 bases had no gene match. The CDR3 loop reads CASSLGGGALQPQHF. The CDR3 DNA reads TGTGCCAGCAGTTTGGGAGGGGGCGCGCTCCAGCCCCAGCATTTT.

CDR3 DNA: TGTGCCAGCAGTTACAGCCGGACCTCTGGGGCCAACGTCCTGACTTTC. This codes for CASSYSRTSGANVLTF. The rearrangement uses TRBV6-5 and TRBJ2-6, with unresolved D. V lost 2 bases and J 0 bases, leaving 8 bases between the germline ends. This CDR3 contains 16 residues. Germline V lookup: CDR1 MNHEY, CDR2 SVGAGI.

This clonotype has only a few counts. The gene calls are TRBV6-5 and TRBJ2-7; D not certain. From germline, CDR1 is MNHEY and CDR2 SVGAGI. The CDR3 sequence is 13 residues long. V was pared by 6 bases and J by 6 bases, with 15 bases between. The chain's CDR3 is CASRPTPVIEQYF. In nucleotides, the CDR3 is TGTGCCAGCAGACCTACACCTGTGATCGAGCAGTACTTC.

The chain is built from TRBV10-3 and TRBJ2-2, with TRBD2 as a possible D gene (5 bases). The CDR3 covers 18 residues. Looked up from germline, CDR1 is ENHRY and CDR2 is SYGVKD. Trimming took off 5 bases at V and 14 bases at J, with 33 bases between the two ends. For the CDR3, the DNA is TGTGCCATCAGTCTAGGGTCGGGTAGCGAAGCTACTTTTGGAGAACTGTTTTTT. This sequence encodes CAISLGSGSEATFGELFF.

V and J are TRBV7-3 and TRBJ2-1; D remains ambiguous. Trimming stripped 2 bases from V and 7 bases from J, with 18 bases between. CDR1 SGHTA and CDR2 FQGTGA come from the germline V gene. CDR3 length: 16 residues. The CDR3 protein is CASSLRPGSYENEQFF. For the CDR3, the DNA is TGTGCCAGCAGCTTACGGCCGGGCTCCTATGAGAATGAGCAGTTCTTC.

The rearrangement links TRBV3-1 to TRBJ1-2; the D is unclear. Trimming left V 1 base short and J 4 bases short, with 13 bases between. The CDR3 has 15 residues. Per germline, CDR1 LGHDT and CDR2 YNNKEL (reference sequence). In DNA form, the CDR3 reads TGTGCCAGCAGCCAAGTTGGGGAAAAAGGCTATGGCTACACCTTC. This encodes CASSQVGEKGYGYTF.

The table lists this clonotype with many counts. This chain joins TRBV4-3 and TRBJ1-2, with a weak D call TRBD1 (5 bases). This CDR3 comprises 14 residues. V was pared by 0 bases and J by 7 bases, with 12 bases between. CDR1 is LGHNA, CDR2 YSLEER, per germline. The CDR3 is CASSQDGGASGYTF. The CDR3 DNA reads TGCGCCAGCAGCCAAGACGGAGGGGCCAGTGGCTACACCTTC.

This clonotype was counted between two and nine times. The chain has TRBV5-4 and TRBJ2-7; D remains ambiguous. CDR1 SGHNT and CDR2 YYREEE come from the germline V gene (reference sequence). Trimming removed 4 bases from V and 0 bases from J, with 17 bases in between. There are 16 residues in the CDR3. Here the CDR3 DNA reads TGTGCCAGCAGCAGGGCGTCGACTCGCAGCTCCTACGAGCAGTACTTC. Protein: CASSRASTRSSYEQYF.

This clonotype was counted many times. A read error may account for a junction end that differs from germline. V is TRBV5-1 and J is TRBJ2-7; perhaps D is TRBD1 or TRBD2 (6 bases each). Germline loops: CDR1 SGHRS, CDR2 YFSETQ. The CDR3 contains 13 residues. The chain's CDR3 is CASSFGGGYEQYF. The CDR3, as DNA: TGTGCCAGCAGCTTCGGAGGGGGCTACGAGCAGTACTTC.

This clonotype was counted at least ten times. V is TRBV29-1 and J is TRBJ2-4, with a tentative D call TRBD1 (6 bases). Trimming left V 2 bases short and J 6 bases short, with 11 bases between. The germline V gene has CDR1 SQVTM and CDR2 ANQGSEA. CDR3 length equals 13 residues. As DNA, the CDR3 is TGCAGCGTTGAAAAGGCCAGGGGAAACATTCAGTACTTC. It specifies CSVEKARGNIQYF.

This clonotype appeared many times. The chain joins TRBV10-3 to TRBJ1-5; TRBD1 is a possible D gene (6 bases). The V end lost 0 bases, the J end lost 2 bases, and 14 bases lay between the germline ends. The CDR3 contains 17 residues. Germline CDR1 reads ENHRY; CDR2 reads SYGVKD. CDR3 sequence (DNA): TGTGCCATCAGTGAGTCGAAGGGGGGTAAAGGCAATCAGCCCCAGCATTTT. Protein sequence: CAISESKGGKGNQPQHF.

This clonotype was counted ten times or more. The V call is TRBV10-3, the J call TRBJ2-1; D possibly uses TRBD1 or TRBD2 (5 bases each). The V gene lost 8 bases and the J gene lost 0 bases, with 8 bases spanning the gap. CDR3 size: 13 residues. Per the germline V gene, CDR1 is ENHRY and CDR2 is SYGVKD. The DNA of the CDR3 is TGTGCCATCGCAGGGAGCTCCTACAATGAGCAGTTCTTC. The encoded protein is CAIAGSSYNEQFF.

This clonotype came up many times. The chain carries TRBV7-2 and TRBJ2-3; the D gene is possibly TRBD1 (5 bases). Trimming took 1 base from V and 4 from J, leaving 9 bases between them. Germline V gene lookup returns CDR1 SGHTA and CDR2 FQGNSA. The CDR3 consists of 14 residues. The CDR3 DNA reads TGTGCCAGCAGCTTAGACAGGCAATCAGATACGCAGTATTTT. Protein: CASSLDRQSDTQYF.

The chain couples TRBV7-3 to TRBJ2-4; D possibly corresponds to TRBD1 (6 bases). The CDR3 is made up of 14 amino acids. CDR1 and CDR2 (germline): SGHTA, FQGTGA. Trimming took off 2 bases at V and 8 bases at J, with 13 bases between the two ends. The CDR3 reads CASSLPPGADIQYF. For the CDR3, the DNA is TGTGCCAGCAGCTTACCCCCAGGGGCGGACATTCAGTACTTC. The full variable domain, in which reference TRBV7-3 and TRBJ2-4 provide the parts outside the CDR3, is GAGVSQTPSNKVTEKGKYVELRCDPISGHTALYWYRQSLGQGPEFLIYFQGTGAADDSGLPNDRFFAVRPEGSVSTLKIQRTERGDSAVYLCASSLPPGADIQYFGAGTRLSVL.

This clonotype was seen many times. V and J are TRBV4-3 and TRBJ2-1, with 8 bases identical to TRBD1. The germline gives CDR1 LGHNA, CDR2 YSLEER. After removal of 1 base from V and 7 bases from J, the junction contained 9 bases not matched to a gene. The CDR3 sequence is 16 residues long. CDR3 DNA: TGCGCCAGCAGCCAAGCCCCCCAGGGGGCCGATAATGAGCAGTTCTTC. Its translation is CASSQAPQGADNEQFF.

This chain joins TRBV27 and TRBJ2-5; the match to TRBD2 covers 13 bases. This CDR3 has 18 residues. Unmatched junction bases numbered 13, after V lost 4 bases and J lost 5 bases. Looked up from germline, CDR1 is MNHEY and CDR2 is SMNVEV (reference sequence). CDR3 nucleotides: TGTGCCAGCAGTTCTCCGGGACTAGCGGGGAAAACGGGGGAGACCCAGTACTTC. It specifies CASSSPGLAGKTGETQYF.

This clonotype was recorded at least ten times. This chain links TRBV5-1 with TRBJ2-7, with 14 positions matching TRBD2. V shed 4 bases, J shed 3 bases, and the junction held 6 bases outside the gene matches. The CDR3 is 16 amino acids. The germline V gene encodes CDR1 SGHRS and CDR2 YFSETQ. The CDR3, as DNA: TGCGCCAGCAGCCCTGGGACTAGCGGGAGTAGCTACGAGCAGTACTTC. The encoded protein is CASSPGTSGSSYEQYF.